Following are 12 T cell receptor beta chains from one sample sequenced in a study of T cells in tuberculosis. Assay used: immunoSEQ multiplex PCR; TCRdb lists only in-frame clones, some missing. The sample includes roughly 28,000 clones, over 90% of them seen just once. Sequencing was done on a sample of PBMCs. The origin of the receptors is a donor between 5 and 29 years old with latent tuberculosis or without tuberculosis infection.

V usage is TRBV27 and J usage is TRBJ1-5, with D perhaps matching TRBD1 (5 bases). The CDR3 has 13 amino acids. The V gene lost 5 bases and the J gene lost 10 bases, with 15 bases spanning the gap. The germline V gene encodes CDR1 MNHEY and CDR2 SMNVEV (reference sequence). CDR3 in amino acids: CASSLGLASPQHF. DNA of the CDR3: TGTGCCAGCAGTCTGGGACTGGCTAGCCCCCAGCATTTT.

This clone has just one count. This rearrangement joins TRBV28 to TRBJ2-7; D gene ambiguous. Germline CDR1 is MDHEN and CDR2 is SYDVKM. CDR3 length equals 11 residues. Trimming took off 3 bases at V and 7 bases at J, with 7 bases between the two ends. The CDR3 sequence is CASSLGLEQYF. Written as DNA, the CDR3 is TGTGCCAGCAGTTTGGGCCTAGAGCAGTACTTC.

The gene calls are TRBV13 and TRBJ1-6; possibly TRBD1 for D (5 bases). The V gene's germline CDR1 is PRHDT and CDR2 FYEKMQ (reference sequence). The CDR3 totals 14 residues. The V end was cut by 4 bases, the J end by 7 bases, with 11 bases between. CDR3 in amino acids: CASSSDTENSPLHF. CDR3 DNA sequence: TGTGCCAGCAGCTCGGACACGGAAAATTCACCCCTCCACTTT. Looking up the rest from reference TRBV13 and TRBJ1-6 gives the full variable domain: AAGVIQSPRHLIKEKRETATLKCYPIPRHDTVYWYQQGPGQDPQFLISFYEKMQSDKGSIPDRFSAQQFSDYHSELNMSSLELGDSALYFCASSSDTENSPLHFGNGTRLTVT.

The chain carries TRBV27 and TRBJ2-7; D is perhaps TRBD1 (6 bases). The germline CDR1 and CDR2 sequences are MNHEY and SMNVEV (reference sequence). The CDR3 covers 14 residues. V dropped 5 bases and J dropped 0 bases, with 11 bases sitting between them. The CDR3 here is CASSPEDSSYEQYF. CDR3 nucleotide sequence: TGTGCCAGCAGTCCCGAGGACAGCTCCTACGAGCAGTACTTC.

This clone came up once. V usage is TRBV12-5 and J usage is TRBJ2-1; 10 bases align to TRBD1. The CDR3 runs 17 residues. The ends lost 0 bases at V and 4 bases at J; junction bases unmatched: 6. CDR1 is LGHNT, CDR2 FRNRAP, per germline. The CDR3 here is CASGLVSGQGLYNEQFF. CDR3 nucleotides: TGTGCTAGTGGTTTGGTGTCGGGACAGGGGCTTTACAATGAGCAGTTCTTC. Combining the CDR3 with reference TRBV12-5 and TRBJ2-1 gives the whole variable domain DARVTQTPRHKVTEMGQEVTMRCQPILGHNTVFWYRQTMMQGLELLAYFRNRAPLDDSGMPKDRFSAEMPDATLATLKIQPSEPRDSAVYFCASGLVSGQGLYNEQFFGPGTRLTVL.

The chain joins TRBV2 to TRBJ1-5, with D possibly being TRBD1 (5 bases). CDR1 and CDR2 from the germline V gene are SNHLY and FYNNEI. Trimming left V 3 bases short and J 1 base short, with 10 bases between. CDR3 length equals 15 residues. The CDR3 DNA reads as TGTGCCAGCAGTGACCAGGGAGGGAGCAATCAGCCCCAGCATTTT. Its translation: CASSDQGGSNQPQHF. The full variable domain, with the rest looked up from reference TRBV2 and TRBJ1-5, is EPEVTQTPSHQVTQMGQEVILRCVPISNHLYFYWYRQILGQKVEFLVSFYNNEISEKSEIFDDQFSVERPDGSNFTLKIRSTKLEDSAMYFCASSDQGGSNQPQHFGDGTRLSIL.

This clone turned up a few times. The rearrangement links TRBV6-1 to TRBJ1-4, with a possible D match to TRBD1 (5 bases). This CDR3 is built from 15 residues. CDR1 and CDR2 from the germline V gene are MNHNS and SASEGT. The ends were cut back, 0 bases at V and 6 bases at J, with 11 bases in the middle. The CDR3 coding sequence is TGTGCCAGCAGTGAAGCTCGGGGGGGGGATGAAAAACTGTTTTTT. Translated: CASSEARGGDEKLFF.

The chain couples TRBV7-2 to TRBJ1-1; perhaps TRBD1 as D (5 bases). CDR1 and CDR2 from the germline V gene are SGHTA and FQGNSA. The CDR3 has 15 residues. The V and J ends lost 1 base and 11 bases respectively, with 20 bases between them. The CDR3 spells CASSLVTDSPIGAFF. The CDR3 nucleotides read TGTGCCAGCAGCTTAGTAACCGACAGTCCCATCGGGGCTTTCTTT.

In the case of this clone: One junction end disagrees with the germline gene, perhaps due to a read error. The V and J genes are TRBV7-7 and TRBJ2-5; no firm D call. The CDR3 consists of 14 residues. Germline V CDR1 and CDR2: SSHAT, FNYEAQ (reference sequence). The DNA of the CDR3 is TGTGCTAGCAGCCCCGATGAGGTTGGGGAGACCCAGTACTTC. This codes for CASSPDEVGETQYF. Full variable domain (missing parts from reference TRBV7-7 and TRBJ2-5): GAGVSQSPRYKVTKRGQDVTLRCDPISSHATLYWYQQALGQGPEFLTYFNYEAQPDKSGLPSDRFSAERPEGSISTLTIQRTEQRDSAMYRCASSPDEVGETQYFGPGTRLLVL.

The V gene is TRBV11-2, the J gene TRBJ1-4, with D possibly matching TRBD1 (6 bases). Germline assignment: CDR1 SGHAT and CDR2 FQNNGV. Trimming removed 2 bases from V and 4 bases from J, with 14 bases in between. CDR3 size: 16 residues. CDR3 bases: TGTGCCAGCAGCTTAAAGGAGGGGGGGAATAATGAAAAACTGTTTTTT. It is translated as CASSLKEGGNNEKLFF.

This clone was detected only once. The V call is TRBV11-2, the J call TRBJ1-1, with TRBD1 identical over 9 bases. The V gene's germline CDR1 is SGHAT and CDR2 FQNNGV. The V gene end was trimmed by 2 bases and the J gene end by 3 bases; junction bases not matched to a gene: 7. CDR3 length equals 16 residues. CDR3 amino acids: CASSLSGGQGDTEAFF. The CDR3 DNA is TGTGCCAGCAGCTTATCAGGGGGACAGGGTGACACTGAAGCTTTCTTT.

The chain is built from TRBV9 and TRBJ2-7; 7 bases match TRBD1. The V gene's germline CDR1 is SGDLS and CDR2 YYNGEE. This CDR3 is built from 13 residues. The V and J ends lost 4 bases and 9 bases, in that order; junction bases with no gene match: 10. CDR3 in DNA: TGTGCCAGCAGCCCAGGAACAGGGGCGAGGCAGTACTTC. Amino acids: CASSPGTGARQYF. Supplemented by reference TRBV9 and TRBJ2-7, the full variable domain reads DSGVTQTPKHLITATGQRVTLRCSPRSGDLSVYWYQQSLDQGLQFLIQYYNGEERAKGNILERFSAQQFPDLHSELNLSSLELGDSALYFCASSPGTGARQYFGPGTRLTVT.